This T cell receptor (beta chain) was obtained from a study of technical replicates of blood from a handful of donors. V was clipped by 1 base and J by 8 bases, with 23 bases between them. Germline CDR1 reads KGHSH; CDR2 reads LQKENI. The CDR3 is made up of 17 amino acids. This clone appeared once. The data were produced by immunoSEQ multiplex PCR, yet TCRdb's version contains in-frame clones alone and is incomplete. The sample carries around 60,000 clones, approximately 86% recorded once. The sequencing input was PBMCs. This sequence was found in a human donor in good health. Some clones in this sample may be carry-over from other donors' samples. The V and J genes are TRBV18 and TRBJ1-2; tentatively, D is TRBD1 (5 bases). CDR3 sequence (DNA): TGTGCCAGCTCACCACAGGACGGGGTGCGGGGCTTCGGCGGCTACACCTTC. It is translated as CASSPQDGVRGFGGYTF.